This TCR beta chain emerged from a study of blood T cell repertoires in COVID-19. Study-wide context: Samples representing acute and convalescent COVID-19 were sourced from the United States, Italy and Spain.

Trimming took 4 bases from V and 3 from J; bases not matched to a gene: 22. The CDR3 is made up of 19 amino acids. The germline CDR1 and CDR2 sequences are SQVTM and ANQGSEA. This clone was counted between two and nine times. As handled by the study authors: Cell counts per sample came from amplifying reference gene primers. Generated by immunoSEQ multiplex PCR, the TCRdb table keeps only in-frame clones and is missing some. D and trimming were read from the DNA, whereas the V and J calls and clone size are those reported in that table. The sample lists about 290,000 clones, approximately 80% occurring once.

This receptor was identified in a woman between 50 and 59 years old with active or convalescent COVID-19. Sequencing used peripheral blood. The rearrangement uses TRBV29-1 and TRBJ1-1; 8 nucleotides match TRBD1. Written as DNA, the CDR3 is TGCAGCGTTGGGGGGCTTGGAGCGACAGGGGAAATCGGAGACACTGAAGCTTTCTTT. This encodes CSVGGLGATGEIGDTEAFF.